The sequence of this TCR beta chain was determined in a study of PD-1 blockade in classical Hodgkin lymphoma. Study-level points and caveats: At baseline, newly diagnosed patients reportedly showed less TCR diversity than healthy donors. Repertoires differed for reasons still undefined, possibly disease activity or prior therapy.

Libraries were prepared by immunoSEQ multiplex PCR; TCRdb keeps only in-frame clonotypes and omits some of them. This sample carries more than 15,000 clones, around 86% of them seen once, and the ten largest clones take 1% to 1.5%. For this clone: Its specificity is not known.

As to time point: newly diagnosed, previously untreated cHL patient sample. From thawed PBMCs, CD4+ T cells were purified using magnetic negative selection. The V end was cut by 2 bases, the J end by 3 bases, with 28 bases between. Germline V lookup: CDR1 ENHRY, CDR2 SYGVKD. The CDR3 is made up of 20 amino acids. Source material: CD4+ T cells from blood. The V gene is TRBV10-3, the J gene TRBJ2-5; possible D gene TRBD2, 6 bases. The clonotype originates from a human donor with classical Hodgkin lymphoma. In DNA, the CDR3 is TGTGCCATCAGTGAGAGCGCGGGGTTCTTGAGGGACGGGTCCAAAGAGACCCAGTACTTC. This gives the protein CAISESAGFLRDGSKETQYF.